The 16 T cell receptor beta chains listed next were all sequenced from one sample in a study of PD-L1 blockade in urothelial cancer. The repertoire was sequenced with immunoSEQ multiplex PCR; TCRdb's copy has only in-frame clones and lacks some. This table has tens of thousands of clones, 84% appearing once. Described time point: pretreatment peripheral blood. This sample comprised PBMCs, obtained around atezolizumab (anti-PD-L1) treatment. These receptors all come from an older woman with urothelial cancer.

This sequence joins TRBV19 and TRBJ2-1, with TRBD2 matching over 11 bases. Germline CDR1 is LNHDA and CDR2 is SQIVND (reference sequence). The CDR3 has 16 residues. The junction had 10 bases not matched to a gene; V was cut back by 4 bases and J by 8 bases. The CDR3 sequence: CASSTNVAGGLDEQFF. In nucleotides, the CDR3 is TGTGCCAGTAGTACCAACGTAGCGGGGGGGCTTGATGAGCAGTTCTTC. The full variable domain, rest sourced from reference TRBV19 and TRBJ2-1, is DGGITQSPKYLFRKEGQNVTLSCEQNLNHDAMYWYRQDPGQGLRLIYYSQIVNDFQKGDIAEGYSVSREKKESFPLTVTSAQKNPTAFYLCASSTNVAGGLDEQFFGPGTRLTVL.

The chain is built from TRBV5-1 and TRBJ1-1; D unresolved. This CDR3 is 13 amino acids long. CDR1 is SGHRS and CDR2 is YFSETQ in the germline V gene. V was cut by 0 bases and J by 1 base, with 4 bases left in between. The CDR3 sequence: CASSLVSNTEAFF. In DNA form, the CDR3 reads TGCGCCAGCAGCTTGGTCTCGAACACTGAAGCTTTCTTT.

This chain joins TRBV6-5 and TRBJ1-2, with TRBD1 matching 7 bases. CDR1 and CDR2 (germline): MNHEY, SVGAGI. This CDR3 comprises 15 residues. J was trimmed by 4 bases and V by 5 bases; bases with no gene match: 10. CDR3 in amino acids: CASSRTHRGFYGYTF. As DNA, the CDR3 is TGTGCCAGCAGTAGAACTCACAGGGGATTCTATGGCTACACCTTC.

The V and J genes are TRBV19 and TRBJ2-6; 8 positions agree with TRBD1. Germline assignment: CDR1 LNHDA and CDR2 SQIVND (reference sequence). This CDR3 contains 16 residues. V gave up 10 bases and J gave up 0 bases; unmatched junction bases: 8. CDR3 protein: CATHRGRSSGANVLTF. The CDR3 region has the DNA TGTGCCACCCACAGGGGGAGAAGCTCTGGGGCCAACGTCCTGACTTTC.

V usage is TRBV19 and J usage is TRBJ1-5; D ambiguous. CDR1 is LNHDA, CDR2 SQIVND, per germline (reference sequence). This CDR3 spans 15 amino acids. Trimming shortened V by 2 bases and J by 0 bases, and 8 bases separated the two germline ends. Written as DNA, the CDR3 is TGTGCCAGTAGTATATCGTCTGTTAGCAATCAGCCCCAGCATTTT. This encodes CASSISSVSNQPQHF.

The chain is built from TRBV6-1 and TRBJ1-2; TRBD1 agrees at 9 bases. V was clipped by 7 bases and J by 8 bases; unmatched bases: 5. The CDR3 runs 12 residues. Germline V gives CDR1 MNHNS, CDR2 SASEGT. The CDR3 protein is CASNRQGEGYTF. The CDR3 DNA follows: TGTGCCAGCAATCGACAGGGGGAAGGCTACACCTTC.

The chain joins TRBV6-6 to TRBJ1-2; 7 bases are a match to TRBD1. This CDR3 has 14 amino acids. The ends lost 6 bases at V and 4 bases at J; junction bases unmatched: 8. The germline V gene encodes CDR1 MNHNY and CDR2 SVGAGI (reference sequence). CDR3 region: CASRGGQSTYGYTF. The CDR3 bases are TGTGCCAGCAGGGGGGGACAGTCGACCTATGGCTACACCTTC.

This clone turned up a few times. This chain joins TRBV5-6 and TRBJ2-1; 7 bases fit TRBD1. Germline loops: CDR1 SGHDT, CDR2 YYEEEE. This CDR3 contains 17 residues. V was clipped by 4 bases and J by 3 bases; unmatched bases: 13. The CDR3 DNA sequence: TGTGCCAGCAGCCCCCATTTGACAGGGCGACACTACAATGAGCAGTTCTTC. Amino acids: CASSPHLTGRHYNEQFF. Full variable domain (missing parts from reference TRBV5-6 and TRBJ2-1): DAGVTQSPTHLIKTRGQQVTLRCSPKSGHDTVSWYQQALGQGPQFIFQYYEEEERQRGNFPDRFSGHQFPNYSSELNVNALLLGDSALYLCASSPHLTGRHYNEQFFGPGTRLTVL.

The V and J genes are TRBV28 and TRBJ2-1, with TRBD2 identical over 10 bases. The ends lost 6 bases at V and 5 bases at J; junction bases unmatched: 10. Germline V lookup: CDR1 MDHEN, CDR2 SYDVKM. The CDR3 runs 16 residues. The CDR3: CASSLPLAGVNNEQFF. The CDR3 nucleotides are TGTGCCAGCAGCCTCCCCCTAGCGGGGGTCAACAATGAGCAGTTCTTC.

The V gene is TRBV18, the J gene TRBJ1-3, with D possibly matching TRBD1 (5 bases). Trimming took 2 bases from V and 2 from J, leaving 10 bases between them. Germline-derived CDR1 and CDR2 are KGHSH and LQKENI. The CDR3 loop spans 15 amino acids. CDR3 region: CASSPGAGTGNTIYF. The DNA for the CDR3 is TGTGCCAGCTCACCAGGGGCAGGGACTGGAAACACCATATATTTT. Variable domain in full (rest from reference TRBV18 and TRBJ1-3): NAGVMQNPRHLVRRRGQEARLRCSPMKGHSHVYWYRQLPEEGLKFMVYLQKENIIDESGMPKERFSAEFPKEGPSILRIQQVVRGDSAAYFCASSPGAGTGNTIYFGEGSWLTVV.

The chain carries TRBV29-1 and TRBJ2-7; no clear D. The CDR3 sequence is 12 residues long. Germline V lookup: CDR1 SQVTM, CDR2 ANQGSEA. V was cut by 6 bases and J by 2 bases, with 11 bases left in between. In nucleotides, the CDR3 is TGCAGCGTCCATCTAGGCGCCTACGAGCAGTACTTC. This sequence encodes CSVHLGAYEQYF.

This chain's CDR3 is CASSLGGQGGSYEQYF. In DNA, the CDR3 is TGTGCCAGCAGCTTAGGAGGTCAGGGAGGAAGTTACGAGCAGTACTTC. The J gene is TRBJ2-7, the V gene TRBV7-9; TRBD2 might be the D (6 bases). Germline loops: CDR1 SEHNR, CDR2 FQNEAQ (reference sequence). The V gene lost 1 base and the J gene lost 4 bases, with 17 bases spanning the gap. The CDR3 sequence is 16 residues long.

This clone was seen a handful of times. The chain combines TRBV6-6 with TRBJ2-3; 9 nucleotides align to TRBD2. V lost 6 bases to trimming and J lost 0 bases; unmatched junction nucleotides: 1. The CDR3 sequence is 14 residues long. Looked up from germline, CDR1 is MNHNY and CDR2 is SVGAGI (reference sequence). CDR3 coding DNA: TGTGCCAGCAGGACTAGCGGAAGCACAGATACGCAGTATTTT. The encoded protein is CASRTSGSTDTQYF.

The chain couples TRBV5-4 to TRBJ2-2, with TRBD2 matching 13 bases. Germline V gene lookup returns CDR1 SGHNT and CDR2 YYREEE (reference sequence). V gave up 3 bases and J gave up 7 bases; unmatched junction bases: 9. The CDR3 contains 17 residues. The CDR3 nucleotides are TGTGCCAGCAGCTCCCTACTAGCGGGAGGGCCCTTCGGGGAGCTGTTTTTT. It translates to CASSSLLAGGPFGELFF.

This chain uses TRBV19 with TRBJ1-4; tentatively, D is TRBD1 (5 bases). V lost 5 bases, J lost 0 bases, and 7 bases lay in between. The germline V gene has CDR1 LNHDA and CDR2 SQIVND (reference sequence). This CDR3 is 14 amino acids long. CDR3 residues: CASSDSATNEKLFF. The CDR3 coding sequence is TGTGCCAGTAGTGACAGTGCAACTAATGAAAAACTGTTTTTT.

This clone was seen a few times. V is TRBV28 and J is TRBJ1-1, with TRBD1 identical over 7 bases. Trimming removed 3 bases from V and 4 bases from J; junction bases left unmatched: 8. The CDR3 has 15 amino acids. Germline V gene sequence: CDR1 MDHEN, CDR2 SYDVKM. The CDR3 loop reads CASSFRTGSGTEAFF. DNA for the CDR3: TGTGCCAGCAGTTTCCGGACAGGATCGGGCACTGAAGCTTTCTTT.